The T cell receptor beta chain described here comes from a study of T cells after yellow fever vaccination. The CDR3 length is 16 residues. Germline values: CDR1 SGHTA, CDR2 FQGNSA. Trimming took 3 bases from V and 6 from J, leaving 20 bases between them. TCRdb reprocessed the 5' RACE reads with MiXCR, giving one entry per CDR3 protein. The sample yields 500,000 to 650,000 distinct CDR3 sequences, about 17% seen once. A word on this clonotype: The target antigen is unknown.

Study-level findings and limits: Subsequent to the booster, the majority of primary-vaccination clones reappeared (roughly 95% CD4, about 90% CD8).

The chain has TRBV7-2 and TRBJ2-5; the D gene is possibly TRBD2 (7 bases). The source of this sequence is a man aged 18 to 29 who received the YFV17D yellow fever vaccine. Material: PBMCs, obtained about 5 days after the first yellow fever vaccination. CDR3 amino acids: CASSLVPGGGLKTQYF. CDR3 sequence (DNA): TGTGCCAGCAGCTTGGTCCCGGGGGGCGGGTTGAAGACCCAGTACTTC.